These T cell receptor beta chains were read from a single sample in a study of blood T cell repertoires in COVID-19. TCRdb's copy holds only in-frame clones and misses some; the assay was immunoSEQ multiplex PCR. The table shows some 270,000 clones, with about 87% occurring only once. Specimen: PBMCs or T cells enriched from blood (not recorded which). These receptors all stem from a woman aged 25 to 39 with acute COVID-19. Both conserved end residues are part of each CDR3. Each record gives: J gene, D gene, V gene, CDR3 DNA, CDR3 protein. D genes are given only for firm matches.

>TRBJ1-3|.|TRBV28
TGTGCCAGCACCCACGGGTCTGGAAACACCATATATTTT
CASTHGSGNTIYF
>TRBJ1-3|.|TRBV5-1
TGCGCCAGCAGCAACGCAGGACAGAGCTCTGGAAACACCATATATTTT
CASSNAGQSSGNTIYF
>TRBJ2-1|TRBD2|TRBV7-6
TGTGCCAGCAGCTTAACGACCACTAGCGGTCTGAATGAGCAGTTCTTC
CASSLTTTSGLNEQFF
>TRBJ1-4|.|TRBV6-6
TGTGCCAGCAGCCCCTTGATCCGGGAAAAACTGTTTTTT
CASSPLIREKLFF
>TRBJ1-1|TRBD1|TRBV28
TGTGCCAGCAAGGGGTGGGACAGATATTTGACTTTCTTT
CASKGWDRYLTFF
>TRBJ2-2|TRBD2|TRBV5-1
TGCGCCAGCAGCCCTAGCGGGAGGAGCGCCGGGGAGCTGTTTTTT
CASSPSGRSAGELFF
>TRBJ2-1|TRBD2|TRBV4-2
TGTGCCAGCAGCCAAGATCGCGCTAGCGGGAAAAAGTACAATGAGCAGTTCTTC
CASSQDRASGKKYNEQFF
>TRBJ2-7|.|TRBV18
TGTGCCAGCTCCGACTCAGAGACCTACGAGCAGTACTTC
CASSDSETYEQYF
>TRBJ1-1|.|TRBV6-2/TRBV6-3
TGTGCCAGCAGTTACACAAGATACAGGGAAGCTTTCTTT
CASSYTRYREAFF
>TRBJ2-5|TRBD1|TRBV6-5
TGTGCCAGCAGTTACGGACAGGGGGACCAAGAGACCCAGTACTTC
CASSYGQGDQETQYF
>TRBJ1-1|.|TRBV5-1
TGCGCCAGCAGCTTGAATCCGCTTATCCGGGGAGACACTGAAGCCTTCTTT
CASSLNPLIRGDTEAFF
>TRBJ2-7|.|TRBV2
TGTGCCAGCAGTGGGCAGTCCTACGAGCAGTACTTC
CASSGQSYEQYF
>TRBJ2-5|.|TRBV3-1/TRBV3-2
TGTGCCAGCAGCCTCAACGGGGTTCTTCAAGAGACCCAGTACTTC
CASSLNGVLQETQYF
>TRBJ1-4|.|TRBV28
TGTGCCAGCAGTTTCCACGACAGGACTGAAAAACTGTTTTTT
CASSFHDRTEKLFF
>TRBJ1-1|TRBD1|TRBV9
TGTGCCAGCAGCTCGCAGGGGGGTACTGAAGCTTTCTTT
CASSSQGGTEAFF
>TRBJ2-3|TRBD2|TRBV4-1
TGCGCCAGCAGCCAACTAGCGGGAAGCACAGATACGCAGTATTTT
CASSQLAGSTDTQYF
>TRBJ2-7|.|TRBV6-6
TGTGCCAGCAGTCCCCACCAGCGGAGCTACGAGCAGTACTTC
CASSPHQRSYEQYF